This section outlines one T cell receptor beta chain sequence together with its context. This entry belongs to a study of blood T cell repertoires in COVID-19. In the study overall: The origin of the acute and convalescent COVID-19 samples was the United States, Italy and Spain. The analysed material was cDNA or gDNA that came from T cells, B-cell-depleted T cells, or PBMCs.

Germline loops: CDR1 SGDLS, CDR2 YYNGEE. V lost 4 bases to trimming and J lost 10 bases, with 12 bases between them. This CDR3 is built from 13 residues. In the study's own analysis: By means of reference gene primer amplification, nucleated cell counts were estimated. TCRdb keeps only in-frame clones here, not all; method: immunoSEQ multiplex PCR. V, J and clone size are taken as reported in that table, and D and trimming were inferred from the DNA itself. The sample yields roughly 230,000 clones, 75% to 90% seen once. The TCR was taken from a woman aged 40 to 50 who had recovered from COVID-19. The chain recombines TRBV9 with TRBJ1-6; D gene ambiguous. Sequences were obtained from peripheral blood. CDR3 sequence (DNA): TGTGCCAGCAGCTTAAGATCGGGGTCACCCCTCCACTTT. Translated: CASSLRSGSPLHF.